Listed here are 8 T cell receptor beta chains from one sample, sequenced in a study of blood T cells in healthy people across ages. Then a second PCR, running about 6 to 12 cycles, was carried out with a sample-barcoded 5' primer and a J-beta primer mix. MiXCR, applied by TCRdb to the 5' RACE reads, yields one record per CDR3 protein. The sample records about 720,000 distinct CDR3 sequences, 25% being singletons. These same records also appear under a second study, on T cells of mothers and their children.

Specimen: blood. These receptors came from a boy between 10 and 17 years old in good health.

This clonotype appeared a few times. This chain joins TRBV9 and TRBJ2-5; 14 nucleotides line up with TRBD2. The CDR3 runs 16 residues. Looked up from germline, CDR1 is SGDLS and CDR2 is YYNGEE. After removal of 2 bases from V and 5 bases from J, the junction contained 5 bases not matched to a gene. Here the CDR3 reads CASSVGLAGGLETQYF. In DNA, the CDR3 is TGTGCCAGCAGCGTCGGACTAGCGGGAGGCTTGGAGACCCAGTACTTC.

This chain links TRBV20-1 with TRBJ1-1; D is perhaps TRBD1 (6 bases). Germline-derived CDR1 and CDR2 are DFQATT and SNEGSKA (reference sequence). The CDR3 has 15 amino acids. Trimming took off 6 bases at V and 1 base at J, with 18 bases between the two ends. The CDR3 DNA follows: TGCAGTGCCTTCACCCAGGCAGGGGCGAACACTGAAGCTTTCTTT. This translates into CSAFTQAGANTEAFF.

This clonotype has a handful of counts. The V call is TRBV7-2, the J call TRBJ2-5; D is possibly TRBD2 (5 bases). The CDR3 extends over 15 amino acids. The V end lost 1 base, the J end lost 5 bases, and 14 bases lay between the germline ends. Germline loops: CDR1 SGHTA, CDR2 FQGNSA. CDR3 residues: CASSLGSGSGETQYF. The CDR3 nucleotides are TGTGCCAGCAGCTTAGGGTCGGGGTCGGGGGAGACCCAGTACTTC.

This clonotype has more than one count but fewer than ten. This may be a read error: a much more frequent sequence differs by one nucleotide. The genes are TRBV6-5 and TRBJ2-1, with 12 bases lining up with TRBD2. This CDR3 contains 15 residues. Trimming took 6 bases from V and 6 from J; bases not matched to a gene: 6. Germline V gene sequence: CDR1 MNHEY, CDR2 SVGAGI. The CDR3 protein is CASSQTSGGFNEQFF. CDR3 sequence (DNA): TGTGCCAGCAGCCAAACTAGCGGGGGGTTCAATGAGCAGTTCTTC.

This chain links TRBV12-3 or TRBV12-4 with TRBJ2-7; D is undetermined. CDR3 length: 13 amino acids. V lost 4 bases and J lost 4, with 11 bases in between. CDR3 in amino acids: CASSSWPLYEQYF. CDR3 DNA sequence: TGTGCCAGCAGTTCCTGGCCCCTTTACGAGCAGTACTTC.

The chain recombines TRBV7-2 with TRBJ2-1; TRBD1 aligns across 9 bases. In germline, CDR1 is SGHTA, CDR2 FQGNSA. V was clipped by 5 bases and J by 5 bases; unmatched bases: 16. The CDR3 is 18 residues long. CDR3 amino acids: CASSLWTGATRINNEQFF. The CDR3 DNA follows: TGTGCCAGCAGCCTTTGGACAGGGGCAACCCGGATAAACAATGAGCAGTTCTTC.

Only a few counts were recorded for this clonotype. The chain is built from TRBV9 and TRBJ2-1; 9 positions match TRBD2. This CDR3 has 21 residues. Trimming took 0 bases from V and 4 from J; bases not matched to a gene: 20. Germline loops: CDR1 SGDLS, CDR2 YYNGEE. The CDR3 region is CASSVAISELRAGGLYNEQFF. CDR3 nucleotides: TGTGCCAGCAGCGTAGCTATTTCTGAGTTGAGGGCGGGGGGGCTGTACAATGAGCAGTTCTTC.

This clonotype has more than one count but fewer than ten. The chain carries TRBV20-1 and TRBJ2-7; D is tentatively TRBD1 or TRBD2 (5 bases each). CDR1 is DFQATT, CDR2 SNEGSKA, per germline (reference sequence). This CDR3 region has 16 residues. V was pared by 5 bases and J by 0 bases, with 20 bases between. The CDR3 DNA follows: TGCAGTGCTGAGGAACGGGACGGCGCGTTCTCCTACGAGCAGTACTTC. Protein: CSAEERDGAFSYEQYF.